The clone carrying this TCR beta chain was seen a handful of times. Its target is not known. The data originate from a study of neurological immune-mediated disorders. Study overall: There were approximately 35 multiple sclerosis patients. Of these, approximately 30 had relapsing-remitting MS and 3 had secondary progressive MS.

TCRdb independently ran MiXCR on the 5' RACE reads; one entry per CDR3 protein. The sample includes around 70,000 distinct CDR3 sequences, around 5.2% of them seen just once. Study outcomes and limitations: One related-CDR3 cluster, which may be a signature, held the repertoires of 18 of 34 multiple sclerosis patients after phylogenetic grouping. Patients with HTLV-1-associated myelopathy showed the most TCR clonal expansion. Those with multiple sclerosis showed the least, falling below healthy controls.

This TCR derives from a woman aged 30 to 39 with multiple sclerosis. The sample taken for sequencing was PBMCs.

The CDR3 loop reads CSARRQSNQPQHF. The DNA of the CDR3 is TGCAGTGCTAGGCGGCAGAGCAATCAGCCCCAGCATTTT. The chain couples TRBV20-1 to TRBJ1-5; D is undetermined. V shed 3 bases and J shed 1 base, with 7 bases lying between them. The CDR3 runs to 13 residues. Per the germline V gene, CDR1 is DFQATT and CDR2 is SNEGSKA (reference sequence).